This T cell receptor (beta chain) was obtained from a study of blood T cell repertoires in COVID-19. On the study more broadly: From the United States, Italy and Spain came samples of acute and convalescent COVID-19. PBMCs, B-cell-depleted T cells, or T cells were the source of the cDNA or gDNA that made up the material.

Per the original data handling: Estimates of nucleated cell counts were drawn from the amplification of reference gene primers. Clones were sequenced by immunoSEQ multiplex PCR, and TCRdb holds only the in-frame ones, with some missing. V and J calls and clone size are copied from that table; D and trimming were computed from the DNA. The sample has 340,000 or so clones, 65% to 85% seen once. Germline CDR1 KGHDR, CDR2 SFDVKD. The CDR3 runs to 17 residues. Germline trimming cut 9 bases from V and 2 bases from J; bases unmatched to any gene: 11. Sequences were obtained from peripheral blood. J is TRBJ2-5 and V is TRBV24-1; 13 bases align to TRBD2. This clonotype was sampled from a man aged 25 to 40 with active or convalescent COVID-19. CDR3 residues: CATAAPLGLAGQETQYF. Here the CDR3 DNA reads TGTGCCACCGCAGCACCTTTGGGACTAGCGGGACAAGAGACCCAGTACTTC.